This entry describes one T cell receptor beta chain. Its antigen is undetermined. The sample belongs to a study of T cells expressing NK-cell markers. Study-level results: A range of about 1.0-7.0% of CD8+ T cells consisted of dominant NKG2C+ clonotypes in roughly 6 donors.

TCRdb reanalyzed the 5' RACE reads and collapses them to one entry per CDR3 protein, without DNA. This specimen shows about 260,000 distinct CDR3 sequences; the ten leading clones hold around 0.37%. This CDR3 contains 13 residues. CDR1 is SQVTM, CDR2 ANQGSEA, per germline. V gene TRBV29-1 combines with J gene TRBJ2-4; TCRdb lists TRBD1, though no DNA is available to test this call. The sequenced sample was blood T cells: a sorted CD56 or NKG2C T cell subset, CD4+ or CD8+ T cells, or bulk PBMC T cells (not recorded which). The origin of this receptor is a man aged 18 to 35 in good health. CDR3 sequence reads: CSVATGSLNIQYF.